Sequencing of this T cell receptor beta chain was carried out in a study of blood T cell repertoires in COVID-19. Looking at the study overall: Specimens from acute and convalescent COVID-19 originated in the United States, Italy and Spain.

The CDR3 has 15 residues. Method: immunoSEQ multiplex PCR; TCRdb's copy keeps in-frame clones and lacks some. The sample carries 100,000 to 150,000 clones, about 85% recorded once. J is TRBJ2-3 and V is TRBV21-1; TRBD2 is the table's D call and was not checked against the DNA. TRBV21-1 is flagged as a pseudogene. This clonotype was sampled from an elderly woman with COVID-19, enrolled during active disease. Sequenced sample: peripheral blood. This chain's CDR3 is CASSYLAGGQKTQYF. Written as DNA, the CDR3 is TGTGCCAGCAGTTATCTAGCGGGAGGACAGAAAACGCAGTATTTT.